This is a list of T cell receptor beta chains from one sample in a study of T cell responses to AZD1222 COVID-19 vaccine. The protocol was immunoSEQ multiplex PCR, while the TCRdb copy is restricted to in-frame clones and leaves out a portion. This sample yields 90,000 to 100,000 clones, of which less than 85% are seen a single time; approximately 15% belongs to the top ten. Sequencing was performed on peripheral blood, taken 28 days after the second AZD1222 dose. Every receptor here comes from an adult who received the AZD1222 COVID-19 vaccine. Both conserved end residues are part of each CDR3. The D gene is left open where the match is weak. Clone size is not always given. Where it is, it says once, few, many or a class for expanded clones.

d_call	v_call	j_call	clone_size	cdr3_nt	cdr3_aa
.	TRBV3-1/TRBV3-2	TRBJ2-3	.	TGTGCCAGCAGCCCCCTCAGGGGTAGCACAGATACGCAGTATTTT	CASSPLRGSTDTQYF
TRBD2	TRBV6-1	TRBJ2-3	.	TGTGCCAGCAGTGAAGGGAGGGCAGCGGGGGGTCGAGATACGCAGTATTTT	CASSEGRAAGGRDTQYF
TRBD1	TRBV2	TRBJ1-6	.	TGTGCCAGCATGAGGAACAGGGGGAGGTATTCACCCCTCCACTTT	CASMRNRGRYSPLHF
.	TRBV7-2	TRBJ2-2	.	TGTGCCAGCAGCCCCACGGTGACAGAGTCTTTTTCCGGGGAGCTGTTTTTT	CASSPTVTESFSGELFF
TRBD2	TRBV10-3	TRBJ2-5	.	TGTGCCATCACGGGCGGGGGAGGGGAGACCCAGTACTTC	CAITGGGGETQYF
.	TRBV5-6	TRBJ1-3	.	TGTGCCAGCAGCTTCATAGGGTCACTTGGAAACACCATATATTTT	CASSFIGSLGNTIYF
TRBD1	TRBV10-3	TRBJ1-2	.	TGTGCCATCAGTGGACAGGGGGCGGACTATGGCTACACCTTC	CAISGQGADYGYTF
TRBD2	TRBV10-3	TRBJ2-2	.	TGTGCCATCAGTGAGTCTGCACTAGCGGGAGACGGGGCCGGGGAGCTGTTTTTT	CAISESALAGDGAGELFF
TRBD1	TRBV24-1	TRBJ2-1	.	TGTGCCACCAGTGACCCCGGGACAGGGGACAATGAGCAGTTCTTC	CATSDPGTGDNEQFF
.	TRBV7-8	TRBJ2-6	.	TGTGCCAGCGGCTACGACGCTGTTGGGGCCAACGTCCTGACTTTC	CASGYDAVGANVLTF
.	TRBV2	TRBJ1-5	.	TGTGCCAGCAGTGAAGCGGGAAGGCCTCCAATCTATAGCAATCAGCCCCAGCATTTT	CASSEAGRPPIYSNQPQHF
TRBD2	TRBV3-1/TRBV3-2	TRBJ2-3	.	TGTGCCAGCAGCCTCTCACTAGCGGGAGGCCCGGGGAGCACAGATACGCAGTATTTT	CASSLSLAGGPGSTDTQYF
.	TRBV2	TRBJ1-5	.	TGTGCCAGCAGCCGAGGCAATCAGCCCCAGCATTTT	CASSRGNQPQHF
.	TRBV6-5	TRBJ1-1	.	TGTGCCAGCAGTTACGAAGGGGAAGCTTTCTTT	CASSYEGEAFF
.	TRBV9	TRBJ1-2	.	TGTGCCAGCAGCCCCATGGGGGCCCACTATGGCTACACCTTC	CASSPMGAHYGYTF
.	TRBV11-3	TRBJ2-1	.	TGTGCCAGCAGCCGCGAAAATGAGCAGTTCTTC	CASSRENEQFF
.	TRBV7-9	TRBJ2-7	once	TGTGCCAGCAGCCACCCGACAGCCTCCTACGAGCAGTACTTC	CASSHPTASYEQYF
TRBD1	TRBV6-5	TRBJ1-1	.	TGTGCCAGCAGAATGGGGACAGTCGGCGCTGAAGCTTTCTTT	CASRMGTVGAEAFF
TRBD2	TRBV9	TRBJ2-1	.	TGTGCCAGCAGCCCTCTAGCGGGCTCCTACAATGAGCAGTTCTTC	CASSPLAGSYNEQFF
.	TRBV6-2/TRBV6-3	TRBJ1-6	.	TGTGCCAGCAGTTATACAGGGAGTTCACCCCTCCACTTT	CASSYTGSSPLHF
.	TRBV29-1	TRBJ1-2	.	TGCAGCGTTGAAGGGCGGACCCGTGAATGGTATGGCTACACCTTC	CSVEGRTREWYGYTF
TRBD2	TRBV27	TRBJ2-7	.	TGTGCCAGCAGTTCGTCGAGCGGGAGGTACGAGCAGTACTTC	CASSSSSGRYEQYF
TRBD2	TRBV19	TRBJ2-1	.	TGTGCCAGTACCGGCAGCGGGGGGTCCTACAATGAGCAGTTCTTC	CASTGSGGSYNEQFF
.	TRBV25-1	TRBJ2-2	.	TGTGCCAGCAGGCCCGGGACGAACACCGGGGAGCTGTTTTTT	CASRPGTNTGELFF
.	TRBV5-4	TRBJ2-3	few	TGTGCCAGCAGCTTGGTGGGGATCACAGATACGCAGTATTTT	CASSLVGITDTQYF
TRBD2	TRBV5-4	TRBJ2-5	.	TGTGCCAGCAGCTCGGGACTAGCGTTGGTCGGTTCGGAGACCCAGTACTTC	CASSSGLALVGSETQYF
.	TRBV3-1/TRBV3-2	TRBJ1-2	.	TGTGCCAGCAGCCAACAGGGGCCTGGCTACACCTTC	CASSQQGPGYTF
.	TRBV27	TRBJ1-4	.	TGTGCCAGCAGTTTCCCAGGGAGAAAACTGTTTTTT	CASSFPGRKLFF
.	TRBV7-9	TRBJ1-2	.	TGTGCCAGCACAGCGACACCTAACTATGGCTACACCTTC	CASTATPNYGYTF
.	TRBV27	TRBJ2-7	.	TGTGCCAGCAGGCCACCTTCCGGACAGAGCTCCTACGAGCAGTACTTC	CASRPPSGQSSYEQYF
TRBD2	TRBV27	TRBJ2-3	.	TGTGCCAGCACCCAAGGACTAGCGGGGAGGACAGATACGCAGTATTTT	CASTQGLAGRTDTQYF
.	TRBV11-2	TRBJ1-2	.	TGTGCCAGCAGCTTAGAGGGTCTGCACTATGGCTACACCTTC	CASSLEGLHYGYTF
.	TRBV3-1/TRBV3-2	TRBJ2-2	.	TGTGCCAGCAGCCAAAGTGGTCGGACCGGGGAGCTGTTTTTT	CASSQSGRTGELFF
.	TRBV19	TRBJ1-6	.	TGTGCCAGTAGTATCCGGTGGGGGGAGACCATCGGATCACCCCTCCACTTT	CASSIRWGETIGSPLHF
.	TRBV7-8	TRBJ2-3	.	TGTGCCAGCAGCGAAGTGTCTGCCGCCACGCAGTATTTT	CASSEVSAATQYF
TRBD1	TRBV11-3	TRBJ2-7	once	TGTGCCAGCAGCTTACTTGGACAGGTAGCCTACGAGCAGTACTTC	CASSLLGQVAYEQYF
.	TRBV11-2	TRBJ2-2	.	TGTGCCAGCAACCAGGCTAGCACCGGGGAGCTGTTTTTT	CASNQASTGELFF
.	TRBV6-5	TRBJ2-2	.	TGTGCCAGCAAGAGGGTCACCGGGGAGCTGTTTTTT	CASKRVTGELFF
TRBD1	TRBV19	TRBJ1-5	.	TGTGCCAGTAGTCTTTCAACAGGGGGCTGGCAGCCCCAGCATTTT	CASSLSTGGWQPQHF
.	TRBV5-5	TRBJ1-1	.	TGTGCCAGCAGCGGGACCCGACAAACGAACACTGAAGCTTTCTTT	CASSGTRQTNTEAFF
TRBD1	TRBV18	TRBJ1-4	.	TGTGCCAGCTCACCCGGACAGGAAACTAATGAAAAACTGTTTTTT	CASSPGQETNEKLFF